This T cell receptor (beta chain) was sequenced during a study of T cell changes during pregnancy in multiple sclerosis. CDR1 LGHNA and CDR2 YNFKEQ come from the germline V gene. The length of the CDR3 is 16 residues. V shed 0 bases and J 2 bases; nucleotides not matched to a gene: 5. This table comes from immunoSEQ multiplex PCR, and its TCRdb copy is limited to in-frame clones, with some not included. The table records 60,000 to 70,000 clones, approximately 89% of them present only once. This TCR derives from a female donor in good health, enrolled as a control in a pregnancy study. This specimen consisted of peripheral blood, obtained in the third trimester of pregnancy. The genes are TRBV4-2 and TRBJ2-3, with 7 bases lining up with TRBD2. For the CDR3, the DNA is TGTGCCAGCAGCCAAGAACCGGGGGGATACACAGATACGCAGTATTTT. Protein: CASSQEPGGYTDTQYF.